The 17 T cell receptor beta chains given below trace back to one sample, sequenced in a study of Graves' ophthalmopathy and Graves' hyperthyroidism. Amplified material comprised TCR beta CDR3 regions derived from RNA transcripts. Following a first-round RT-PCR that used HTBI primers, a second-round multiplex PCR was carried out. In TCRdb, the multiplex PCR reads were re-called with MiXCR into one record per CDR3 protein. The repertoire consists of roughly 170,000 distinct CDR3 sequences, with around 40% occurring once and the leading ten covering less than 9.5%. The sequenced material came from peripheral blood. The source of these receptors is a man younger than 40 with Graves' ophthalmopathy.

This clonotype has at least ten counts. A read error may produce the germline difference seen at one junction end. This chain links TRBV7-2 with TRBJ2-7; no definite D call. The CDR3 is made up of 12 amino acids. The germline gives CDR1 SGHTA, CDR2 FQGNSA. The CDR3 DNA reads TGTGCCGGCAGCCCCCTCTCCTACGAGCAGTACTTC. Its translation: CAGSPLSYEQYF. Full variable domain (outside the CDR3, taken from reference TRBV7-2 and TRBJ2-7): GAGVSQSPSNKVTEKGKDVELRCDPISGHTALYWYRQSLGQGLEFLIYFQGNSAPDKSGLPSDRFSAERTGGSVSTLTIQRTQQEDSAVYLCAGSPLSYEQYFGPGTRLTVT.

This clonotype was counted ten times or more. The V call is TRBV6-5, the J call TRBJ2-2; perhaps TRBD2 as D (5 bases). Germline-derived CDR1 and CDR2 are MNHEY and SVGAGI. This CDR3 region has 13 residues. V lost 10 bases and J lost 7, with 16 bases in between. The CDR3 reads CATSWTGLGELFF. Here the CDR3 DNA reads TGTGCCACCTCGTGGACTGGGCTCGGGGAGCTGTTTTTT.

V usage is TRBV11-2 and J usage is TRBJ1-2; no clear D. CDR1 is SGHAT, CDR2 FQNNGV, per germline. This CDR3 region has 13 residues. Deletions cut 1 base from V and 7 bases from J, with 10 bases between. The CDR3 DNA follows: TGTGCCAGCAGCTTAGGGGCGCGGAGTGGCTACACCTTC. This codes for CASSLGARSGYTF.

This clonotype appeared a single time. The chain employs TRBV5-1 and TRBJ1-6; D ambiguous. Germline lookup yields CDR1 SGHRS and CDR2 YFSETQ. CDR3 length equals 14 residues. V lost 0 bases, J lost 6 bases, and 7 bases lay in between. The CDR3 loop is CASSLGRINSPLHF. CDR3 sequence (DNA): TGCGCCAGCAGCTTGGGGCGGATTAATTCACCCCTCCACTTT.

The chain joins TRBV15 to TRBJ2-5; 9 bases map to TRBD2. Germline CDR1 is LNHNV and CDR2 is YYDKDF (reference sequence). CDR3 length equals 13 residues. Losses at the gene ends were 6 bases for V and 4 bases for J; bases not matched to a gene: 3. This chain's CDR3 is CATRAGGGETQYF. DNA for the CDR3: TGTGCCACCAGGGCGGGAGGGGGAGAGACCCAGTACTTC.

This clonotype was seen ten or more times. The chain links TRBV6-2 or TRBV6-3 to TRBJ1-6; D is unresolved. Per the germline V gene, CDR1 is MNHEY and CDR2 is SVGEGT. There are 17 residues in the CDR3. V gave up 7 bases and J gave up 10 bases, with 26 bases separating them. CDR3 sequence reads: CASKVSRRRRISSPLHF. CDR3 nucleotide sequence: TGTGCCAGCAAAGTCTCCAGGAGGCGACGGATTAGCTCACCCCTCCACTTT.

This chain connects TRBV25-1 to TRBJ2-5; D not certain. Germline V gene sequence: CDR1 MGHDK, CDR2 SYGVNS. The CDR3 consists of 13 residues. V lost 6 bases and J lost 5, with 13 bases in between. DNA for the CDR3: TGTGCCAGCAGCGAGCTGCCAAGGGAGACCCAGTACTTC. Its translation is CASSELPRETQYF.

This chain's CDR3 is CASSTLVGQGAMQPQHF. In nucleotides, the CDR3 is TGTGCCAGTAGTACGTTAGTAGGACAGGGGGCTATGCAGCCCCAGCATTTT. The chain is built from TRBV28 and TRBJ1-5, with TRBD1 matching 11 bases. After removal of 9 bases from V and 7 bases from J, the junction contained 17 bases not matched to a gene. Per the germline V gene, CDR1 is MDHEN and CDR2 is SYDVKM. This CDR3 is built from 17 residues. The full variable domain, rest sourced from reference TRBV28 and TRBJ1-5, is DVKVTQSSRYLVKRTGEKVFLECVQDMDHENMFWYRQDPGLGLRLIYFSYDVKMKEKGDIPEGYSVSREKKERFSLILESASTNQTSMYLCASSTLVGQGAMQPQHFGDGTRLSIL.

This clonotype was seen repeatedly, ten times or more. For the CDR3, the DNA is TGTGCCAGCAGCGAGACTAGTTCCGGGGAGCTGTTTTTT. The encoded protein is CASSETSSGELFF. The chain is built from TRBV6-1 and TRBJ2-2; the D gene is possibly TRBD2 (6 bases). The V gene's germline CDR1 is MNHNS and CDR2 SASEGT. This CDR3 is built from 13 residues. V gave up 6 bases and J gave up 6 bases, with 11 bases separating them.

This clonotype appeared many times. The chain combines TRBV3-1 with TRBJ2-7, with 9 bases identical to TRBD2. V dropped 4 bases and J dropped 2; count of bases not matched to a gene: 6. This CDR3 contains 15 residues. Germline CDR1 and CDR2: LGHDT and YNNKEL (reference sequence). The DNA for the CDR3 is TGTGCCAGCAGCCGGGGACTAGCTGCTACCTACGAGCAGTACTTC. This gives the protein CASSRGLAATYEQYF.

Ten or more counts support this clonotype. The CDR3 sequence: CASSLAVAAFF. The DNA for the CDR3 is TGTGCCAGCAGCTTAGCCGTGGCGGCTTTCTTT. The chain uses TRBV7-2 and TRBJ1-1; D is ambiguous. The CDR3 has 11 amino acids. Germline CDR1 SGHTA, CDR2 FQGNSA. With 0 bases removed from V and 11 bases from J, the gap between germline ends came to 7 bases. The full variable domain, with the rest looked up from reference TRBV7-2 and TRBJ1-1, is GAGVSQSPSNKVTEKGKDVELRCDPISGHTALYWYRQSLGQGLEFLIYFQGNSAPDKSGLPSDRFSAERTGGSVSTLTIQRTQQEDSAVYLCASSLAVAAFFGQGTRLTVV.

The chain has TRBV28 and TRBJ1-1; D remains unclear. The germline V gene encodes CDR1 MDHEN and CDR2 SYDVKM. This CDR3 spans 14 amino acids. The germline V and J ends were trimmed by 3 bases and 3 bases, with 11 bases remaining between them. CDR3: CASSFPMEDTEAFF. DNA for the CDR3: TGTGCCAGCAGTTTTCCAATGGAGGACACTGAAGCTTTCTTT.

The rearrangement links TRBV28 to TRBJ2-2; D gene ambiguous. The germline gives CDR1 MDHEN, CDR2 SYDVKM. The V end lost 4 bases, the J end lost 0 bases, and 12 bases lay between the germline ends. The CDR3 has 16 amino acids. The CDR3 loop reads CASSSPGGANTGELFF. The CDR3 DNA sequence: TGTGCCAGCAGTTCCCCCGGCGGCGCGAACACCGGGGAGCTGTTTTTT.

This clonotype has just one count. This chain connects TRBV6-2 or TRBV6-3 to TRBJ2-7, with TRBD2 matching over 9 bases. CDR3 length: 14 residues. The germline CDR1 and CDR2 sequences are MNHEY and SVGEGT. Trimming cost V 6 bases and J 4 bases; bases outside gene matches: 7. The CDR3 protein is CASRGAGGGYEQYF. The CDR3, as DNA: TGTGCCAGCAGAGGAGCGGGAGGCGGGTACGAGCAGTACTTC.

Many counts were recorded for this clonotype. The chain combines TRBV12-3 or TRBV12-4 with TRBJ2-5, with TRBD1 matching 8 bases. The length of the CDR3 is 15 residues. V was pared by 6 bases and J by 5 bases, with 11 bases of the junction left unmatched. This chain's CDR3 is CASSRRQGQRETQYF. The CDR3 DNA sequence: TGTGCCAGCAGCCGGAGACAGGGGCAGAGGGAGACCCAGTACTTC.

The chain recombines TRBV12-3 or TRBV12-4 with TRBJ1-5, with D possibly TRBD1 on 5 matching bases. V lost 2 bases, J lost 5 bases, and 13 bases lay in between. CDR3 size: 15 residues. In DNA, the CDR3 is TGTGCCAGCAGTTTAACTGGGCAGGGCGATCAGCCCCAGCATTTT. Translation gives CASSLTGQGDQPQHF.

The chain employs TRBV7-3 and TRBJ2-5; 11 bases line up with TRBD2. V lost 5 bases and J lost 2; bases outside the gene matches: 4. CDR3 length: 15 amino acids. Germline V CDR1 and CDR2: SGHTA, FQGTGA. This CDR3 reads CASSRGLAAQETQYF. CDR3 sequence (DNA): TGTGCCAGCAGCCGGGGACTAGCGGCACAAGAGACCCAGTACTTC.